The 28 T cell receptor beta chains below come from one sample, sequenced in a study of preoperative IRX-2 immunotherapy in early breast cancer. Clones were read by immunoSEQ multiplex PCR, and TCRdb kept only the in-frame ones, dropping some. The sample lists about 23,000 clones; about 95% were seen once. Sample treatment: preoperative locoregional IRX-2 cytokine immunotherapy. The sequencing used tumor tissue, collected after IRX-2 immunotherapy. These receptors all come from a human donor with breast cancer.

The chain employs TRBV18 and TRBJ2-1, with 8 bases identical to TRBD1. The germline gives CDR1 KGHSH, CDR2 LQKENI. The CDR3 extends over 13 amino acids. V lost 6 bases, J lost 6 bases, and 4 bases stayed unmatched. CDR3 in DNA: TGTGCCAGCTCCCGGGACAGGCTCAATGAGCAGTTCTTC. This translates into CASSRDRLNEQFF.

The chain is built from TRBV19 and TRBJ2-5; possibly TRBD1 for D (5 bases). The CDR3 runs to 14 residues. Germline V gives CDR1 LNHDA, CDR2 SQIVND (reference sequence). V was clipped by 5 bases and J by 6 bases, with 16 bases between them. The CDR3 DNA follows: TGTGCCAGTAGTCCCGGACCAAGGGGAAAGACCCAGTACTTC. Protein sequence: CASSPGPRGKTQYF.

The chain carries TRBV19 and TRBJ2-7; 12 bases are a match to TRBD2. CDR3 length equals 15 residues. Germline values: CDR1 LNHDA, CDR2 SQIVND (reference sequence). V trimming: 1 base; J trimming: 7 bases; junction bases outside the gene matches: 5. CDR3 nucleotide sequence: TGTGCCAGTAGTATAGGACTAGCGGGGGCTCGAGAGCAGTACTTC. Translated, it gives CASSIGLAGAREQYF.

The chain has TRBV13 and TRBJ1-6, with D possibly matching TRBD1 (6 bases). V was shortened by 5 bases and J by 9 bases, with 17 bases between the two germline ends. The germline V gene has CDR1 PRHDT and CDR2 FYEKMQ (reference sequence). This CDR3 comprises 15 residues. CDR3 in DNA: TGTGCCAGCAGCCTAGTATCAGGGGTGGTTTCACCCCTCCACTTT. It specifies CASSLVSGVVSPLHF.

The chain uses TRBV5-1 and TRBJ2-1; D unclear. Deletions cut 5 bases from V and 9 bases from J, with 15 bases between. Germline V lookup: CDR1 SGHRS, CDR2 YFSETQ. The CDR3 consists of 13 residues. DNA for the CDR3: TGCGCCAGCAGTAAGACCCCTCCAGTTGAGCAGTTCTTC. This gives the protein CASSKTPPVEQFF.

The chain joins TRBV4-2 to TRBJ2-7; D is ambiguous. V was trimmed by 1 base and J by 0 bases, leaving 4 bases between them. This CDR3 is built from 13 residues. Germline V gene data show CDR1 as LGHNA and CDR2 as YNFKEQ. The CDR3 bases are TGTGCCAGCAGCCAAGCTAGCTCCTACGAGCAGTACTTC. Encoded protein: CASSQASSYEQYF.

The CDR3 spells CATRQGPYEQYF. The DNA for the CDR3 is TGTGCCACCCGACAGGGGCCCTACGAGCAGTACTTC. The rearrangement uses TRBV15 and TRBJ2-7, with 8 nucleotides matching TRBD1. Germline CDR1 and CDR2: LNHNV and YYDKDF (reference sequence). V shed 8 bases, J shed 2 bases, and the junction held 2 bases outside the gene matches. The CDR3 totals 12 residues.

The rearrangement links TRBV5-4 to TRBJ2-7, with a possible D match to TRBD2 (6 bases). V lost 4 bases, J lost 2 bases, and 10 bases lay in between. There are 13 residues in the CDR3. Germline-derived CDR1 and CDR2 are SGHNT and YYREEE (reference sequence). The CDR3 is CASSPGGAYEQYF. CDR3 bases: TGTGCCAGCAGCCCCGGCGGGGCCTACGAGCAGTACTTC.

This rearrangement joins TRBV29-1 to TRBJ1-1, with D possibly being TRBD1 (6 bases). The CDR3 extends over 12 amino acids. V was clipped by 3 bases and J by 8 bases, with 13 bases between them. Germline values: CDR1 SQVTM, CDR2 ANQGSEA. The CDR3 coding sequence is TGCAGCGTTGATACAGGGTCGGGCGAAGCTTTCTTT. Its translation: CSVDTGSGEAFF.

The rearrangement uses TRBV4-2 and TRBJ2-5; no reliable D call. The J call is uncertain, as TRBJ2-7 better fits the DNA end. Germline V gene sequence: CDR1 LGHNA, CDR2 YNFKEQ. This CDR3 region has 13 residues. The CDR3, as DNA: TGTGCCAGCAGCCAAGCTAGCTCCTACGAGCAGTACTTC. Protein: CASSQASSYEQYF.

This clone came up once. The rearrangement joins TRBV9 to TRBJ2-5, with TRBD1 matching 7 bases. Unmatched junction bases numbered 8, after V lost 6 bases and J lost 0 bases. Germline V lookup: CDR1 SGDLS, CDR2 YYNGEE. CDR3 length: 15 residues. The CDR3 reads CASTATGQNQETQYF. CDR3 nucleotides: TGTGCCAGCACCGCGACGGGACAGAACCAAGAGACCCAGTACTTC.

The chain is built from TRBV30 and TRBJ1-3; D is possibly TRBD1 (5 bases). Trimming removed 5 bases at V and 2 bases at J, with 10 bases between. This CDR3 comprises 13 residues. CDR1 GTSNPN and CDR2 SVGIG come from the germline V gene (reference sequence). The CDR3 nucleotides read TGTGCCTGGGCCAGACAGACTGGAAACACCATATATTTT. Amino acid sequence: CAWARQTGNTIYF.

This sequence joins TRBV19 and TRBJ2-1; 9 nucleotides align to TRBD2. There are 16 residues in the CDR3. Per the germline V gene, CDR1 is LNHDA and CDR2 is SQIVND (reference sequence). V gave up 6 bases and J gave up 4 bases; unmatched junction bases: 10. The CDR3 loop reads CASRTNSGSMYNEQFF. For the CDR3, the DNA is TGTGCCAGTAGAACCAATAGCGGGAGCATGTACAATGAGCAGTTCTTC.

The rearrangement joins TRBV5-1 to TRBJ2-1; 14 bases are a match to TRBD2. The CDR3 loop spans 15 amino acids. Germline V CDR1 and CDR2: SGHRS, YFSETQ. Losses at the gene ends were 4 bases for V and 7 bases for J; bases not matched to a gene: 4. This chain's CDR3 is CASSGTSGRHNEQFF. The CDR3 DNA reads as TGCGCCAGCAGCGGGACTAGCGGGAGACATAATGAGCAGTTCTTC.

The chain carries TRBV28 and TRBJ1-4; D is ambiguous. The CDR3 sequence is 13 residues long. V shed 5 bases and J shed 0 bases, with 4 bases lying between them. Germline V gene data show CDR1 as MDHEN and CDR2 as SYDVKM. The CDR3 sequence: CASSRTTNEKLFF. CDR3 DNA: TGTGCCAGCAGTCGCACAACTAATGAAAAACTGTTTTTT.

This clone showed up just once. CDR3 DNA: TGTGCCAGCAGCTTAGCTAATGAGCAGTTCTTC. It encodes CASSLANEQFF. V gene TRBV7-9 combines with J gene TRBJ2-1; D gene uncertain. The CDR3 length is 11 residues. Germline CDR1 is SEHNR and CDR2 is FQNEAQ (reference sequence). Between the trimmed V and J ends, which lost 0 bases and 7 bases, there was a span of 1 base. Drawing the rest from reference TRBV7-9 and TRBJ2-1, the complete variable domain is DTGVSQNPRHKITKRGQNVTFRCDPISEHNRLYWYRQTLGQGPEFLTYFQNEAQLEKSRLLSDRFSAERPKGSFSTLEIQRTEQGDSAMYLCASSLANEQFFGPGTRLTVL.

This rearrangement joins TRBV18 to TRBJ2-1; unclear D gene. The V end was cut by 2 bases, the J end by 8 bases, with 13 bases between. This CDR3 is built from 14 residues. Germline CDR1 is KGHSH and CDR2 is LQKENI. This CDR3 is CASSPNFRNHEQFF. Written as DNA, the CDR3 is TGTGCCAGCTCACCAAATTTCAGAAATCATGAGCAGTTCTTC.

The chain combines TRBV5-1 with TRBJ1-4, with D perhaps TRBD1 (6 bases). Germline values: CDR1 SGHRS, CDR2 YFSETQ. This CDR3 comprises 14 residues. V was pared by 7 bases and J by 4 bases, with 14 bases between. This chain's CDR3 is CASGMTGRNEKLFF. CDR3 nucleotide sequence: TGCGCCAGCGGAATGACAGGACGTAATGAAAAACTGTTTTTT.

V is TRBV2 and J is TRBJ1-3, with no clear D. V was cut by 3 bases and J by 0 bases, with 12 bases left in between. CDR1 is SNHLY and CDR2 is FYNNEI in the germline V gene. The CDR3 contains 16 residues. In DNA, the CDR3 is TGTGCCAGCAGTGATGGGGTGAGGCACTCTGGAAACACCATATATTTT. It yields the protein CASSDGVRHSGNTIYF. The entire variable domain, with the rest obtained from reference TRBV2 and TRBJ1-3, is as follows: EPEVTQTPSHQVTQMGQEVILRCVPISNHLYFYWYRQILGQKVEFLVSFYNNEISEKSEIFDDQFSVERPDGSNFTLKIRSTKLEDSAMYFCASSDGVRHSGNTIYFGEGSWLTVV.

This rearrangement joins TRBV20-1 to TRBJ2-5; D is unclear. V was clipped by 3 bases and J by 4 bases, with 3 bases between them. CDR3 length equals 10 residues. CDR1 DFQATT and CDR2 SNEGSKA come from the germline V gene (reference sequence). For the CDR3, the DNA is TGCAGTGCTAGCCTAGAGACCCAGTACTTC. It is translated as CSASLETQYF.

This chain connects TRBV10-3 to TRBJ2-7; a possible D gene is TRBD2 (6 bases). Germline loops: CDR1 ENHRY, CDR2 SYGVKD. The germline V and J ends were trimmed by 10 bases and 0 bases, with 16 bases remaining between them. This CDR3 is 14 amino acids long. CDR3 residues: CASGTSGSSYEQYF. CDR3 in DNA: TGTGCCAGCGGGACGTCTGGGAGCTCCTACGAGCAGTACTTC.

As DNA, the CDR3 is TGCGCCAGCAGCAGGGGTCGGTACACTGAAGCTTTCTTT. Residues: CASSRGRYTEAFF. The chain uses TRBV10-1 and TRBJ1-1; weak D call: TRBD1 (6 bases). CDR1 and CDR2 (germline): WNHNN, SYGVQD (reference sequence). There are 13 residues in the CDR3. The V end was cut by 6 bases, the J end by 3 bases, with 11 bases between.

This rearrangement joins TRBV5-1 to TRBJ1-2; possibly TRBD1 for D (5 bases). The CDR3 consists of 14 residues. The germline V gene encodes CDR1 SGHRS and CDR2 YFSETQ. Between the trimmed V and J ends, which lost 4 bases and 0 bases, there was a span of 10 bases. The CDR3 region has the DNA TGCGCCAGCAGCCAGTTGACAGCTAACTATGGCTACACCTTC. It codes for CASSQLTANYGYTF.

The genes are TRBV4-1 and TRBJ1-2; 8 nucleotides line up with TRBD1. From germline, CDR1 is MGHRA and CDR2 YSYEKL. This CDR3 is built from 16 residues. V was clipped by 0 bases and J by 4 bases; unmatched bases: 7. DNA for the CDR3: TGCGCCAGCAGCCAAGAAGTGACAGGGGCGAGCTATGGCTACACCTTC. It is translated as CASSQEVTGASYGYTF.

The chain carries TRBV4-1 and TRBJ1-4; TRBD1 might be the D (5 bases). The germline V and J ends were trimmed by 4 bases and 8 bases, with 20 bases remaining between them. Germline CDR1 is MGHRA and CDR2 is YSYEKL. This CDR3 comprises 16 residues. CDR3 nucleotide sequence: TGCGCCAGCAGCCCCCAAATAGGCAGGGTAGTCGAAAAACTGTTTTTT. Its protein product is CASSPQIGRVVEKLFF.

The chain uses TRBV21-1 and TRBJ1-6; TRBD1 is the table's D call and was not checked against the DNA. TRBV21-1 is assigned pseudogene status. The CDR3 has 17 amino acids. CDR3: CASSQRPPGPRNSPLHF. The CDR3 DNA sequence: TGTGCCAGCAGCCAAAGGCCCCCAGGTCCAAGAAATTCACCCCTCCACTTT.

V and J are TRBV9 and TRBJ2-1; no clear D. The CDR3 has 10 amino acids. Germline CDR1 is SGDLS and CDR2 is YYNGEE. V was clipped by 3 bases and J by 9 bases, with 4 bases between them. CDR3 DNA: TGTGCCAGCAGCGGTCGTGAGCAGTTCTTC. It translates to CASSGREQFF.

This clone came up a few times. The rearrangement uses TRBV30 and TRBJ2-3; 11 bases are a match to TRBD1. This CDR3 region has 14 residues. V lost 3 bases to trimming and J lost 4 bases; unmatched junction nucleotides: 3. CDR1 and CDR2 from the germline V gene are GTSNPN and SVGIG (reference sequence). The CDR3 DNA sequence: TGTGCCTGGAGGGGACAGGGGGAGGCAGATACGCAGTATTTT. It specifies CAWRGQGEADTQYF.